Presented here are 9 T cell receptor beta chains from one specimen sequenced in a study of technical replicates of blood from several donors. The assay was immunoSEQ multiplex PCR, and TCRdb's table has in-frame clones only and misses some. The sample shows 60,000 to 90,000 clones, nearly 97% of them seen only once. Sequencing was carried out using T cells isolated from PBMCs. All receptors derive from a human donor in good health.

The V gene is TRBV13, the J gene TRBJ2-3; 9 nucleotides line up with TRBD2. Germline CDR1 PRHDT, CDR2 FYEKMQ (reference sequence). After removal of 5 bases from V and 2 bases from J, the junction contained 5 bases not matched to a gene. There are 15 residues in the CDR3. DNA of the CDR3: TGTGCCAGCAGCCCCCGACTAGCGGACACAGATACGCAGTATTTT. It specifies CASSPRLADTDTQYF.

CDR3 protein: CAISESNTGSSYEQYF. The CDR3 DNA is TGTGCCATCAGTGAGTCGAACACGGGGTCCTCCTACGAGCAGTACTTC. The J gene is TRBJ2-7, the V gene TRBV10-3; D might be TRBD2 (5 bases). CDR1 is ENHRY and CDR2 is SYGVKD in the germline V gene. The CDR3 is 16 amino acids. V lost 0 bases and J 0 bases, leaving 12 bases between the germline ends.

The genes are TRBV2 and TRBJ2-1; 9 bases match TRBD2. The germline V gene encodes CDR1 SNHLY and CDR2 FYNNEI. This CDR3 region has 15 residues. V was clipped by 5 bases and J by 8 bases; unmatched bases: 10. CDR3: CASSLGTSRLDEQFF. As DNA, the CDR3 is TGTGCCAGCAGTCTAGGGACTAGCCGCCTTGATGAGCAGTTCTTC. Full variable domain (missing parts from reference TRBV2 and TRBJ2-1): EPEVTQTPSHQVTQMGQEVILRCVPISNHLYFYWYRQILGQKVEFLVSFYNNEISEKSEIFDDQFSVERPDGSNFTLKIRSTKLEDSAMYFCASSLGTSRLDEQFFGPGTRLTVL.

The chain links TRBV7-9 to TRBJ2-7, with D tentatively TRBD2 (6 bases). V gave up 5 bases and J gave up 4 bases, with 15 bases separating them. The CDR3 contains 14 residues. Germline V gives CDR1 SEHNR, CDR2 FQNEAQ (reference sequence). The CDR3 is CASSAAGRPYEQYF. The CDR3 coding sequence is TGTGCCAGCAGCGCCGCCGGGAGACCTTACGAGCAGTACTTC.

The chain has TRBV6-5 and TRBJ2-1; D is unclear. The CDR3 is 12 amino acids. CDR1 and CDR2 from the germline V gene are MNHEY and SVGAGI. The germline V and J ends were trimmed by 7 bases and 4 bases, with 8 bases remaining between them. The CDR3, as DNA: TGTGCCAGCAAAACACCGTACAATGAGCAGTTCTTC. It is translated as CASKTPYNEQFF.

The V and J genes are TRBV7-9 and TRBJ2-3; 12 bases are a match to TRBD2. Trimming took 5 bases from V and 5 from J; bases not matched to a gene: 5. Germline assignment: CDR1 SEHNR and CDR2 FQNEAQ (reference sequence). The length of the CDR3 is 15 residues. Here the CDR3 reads CASSPSGGALDTQYF. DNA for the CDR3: TGTGCCAGCAGCCCTAGCGGGGGGGCGTTAGATACGCAGTATTTT.

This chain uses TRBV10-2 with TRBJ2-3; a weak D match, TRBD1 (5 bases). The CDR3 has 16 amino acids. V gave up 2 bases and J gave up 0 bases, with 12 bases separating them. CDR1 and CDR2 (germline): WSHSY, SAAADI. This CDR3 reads CASSEPKGYSTDTQYF. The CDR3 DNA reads TGCGCCAGCAGTGAGCCGAAGGGGTATAGCACAGATACGCAGTATTTT.

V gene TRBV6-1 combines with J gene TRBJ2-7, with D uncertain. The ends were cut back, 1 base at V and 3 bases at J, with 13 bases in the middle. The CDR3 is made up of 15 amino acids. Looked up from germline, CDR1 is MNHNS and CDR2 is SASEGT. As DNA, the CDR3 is TGTGCCAGCAGTGAAGGGGTAGCCATCGACTACGAGCAGTACTTC. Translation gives CASSEGVAIDYEQYF.

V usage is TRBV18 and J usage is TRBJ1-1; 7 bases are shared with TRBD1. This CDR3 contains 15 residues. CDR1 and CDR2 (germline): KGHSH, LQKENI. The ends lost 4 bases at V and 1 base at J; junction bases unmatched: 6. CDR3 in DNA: TGTGCCAGCTCACAGATGACAGGGAGGAACACTGAAGCTTTCTTT. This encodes CASSQMTGRNTEAFF.